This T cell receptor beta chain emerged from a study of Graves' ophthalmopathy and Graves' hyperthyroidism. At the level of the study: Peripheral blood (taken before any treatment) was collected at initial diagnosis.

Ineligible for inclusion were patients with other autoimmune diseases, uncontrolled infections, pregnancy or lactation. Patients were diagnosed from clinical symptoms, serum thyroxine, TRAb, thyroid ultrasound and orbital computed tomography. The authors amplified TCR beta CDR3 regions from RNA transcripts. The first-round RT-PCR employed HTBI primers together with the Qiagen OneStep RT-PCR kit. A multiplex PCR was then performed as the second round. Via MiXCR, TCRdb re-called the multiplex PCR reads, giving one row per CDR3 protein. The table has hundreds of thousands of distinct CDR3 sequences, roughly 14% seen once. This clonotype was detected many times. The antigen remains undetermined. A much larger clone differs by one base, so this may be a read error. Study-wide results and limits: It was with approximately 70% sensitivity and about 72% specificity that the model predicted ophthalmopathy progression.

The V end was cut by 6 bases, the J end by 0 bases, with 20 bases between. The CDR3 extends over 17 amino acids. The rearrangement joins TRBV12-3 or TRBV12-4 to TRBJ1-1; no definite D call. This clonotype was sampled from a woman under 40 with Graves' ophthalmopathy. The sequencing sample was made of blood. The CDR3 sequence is CASSRSPTGYLNTEAFF. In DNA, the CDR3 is TGTGCCAGCAGCCGATCCCCGACCGGCTACTTGAACACTGAAGCTTTCTTT.